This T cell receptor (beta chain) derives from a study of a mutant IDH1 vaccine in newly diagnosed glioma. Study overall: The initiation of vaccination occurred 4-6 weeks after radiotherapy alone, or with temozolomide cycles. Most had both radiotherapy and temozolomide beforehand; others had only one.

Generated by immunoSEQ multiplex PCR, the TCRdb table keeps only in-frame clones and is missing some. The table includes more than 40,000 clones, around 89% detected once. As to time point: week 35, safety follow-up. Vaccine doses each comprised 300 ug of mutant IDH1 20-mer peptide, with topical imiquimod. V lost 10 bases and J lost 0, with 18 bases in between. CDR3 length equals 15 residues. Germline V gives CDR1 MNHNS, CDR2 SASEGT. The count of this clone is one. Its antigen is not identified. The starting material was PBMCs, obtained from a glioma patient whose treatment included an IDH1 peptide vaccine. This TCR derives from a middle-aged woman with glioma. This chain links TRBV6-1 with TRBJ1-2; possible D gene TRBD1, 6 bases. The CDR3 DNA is TGTGCCACCCCCCAAGGGGACATAGCTAACTATGGCTACACCTTC. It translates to CATPQGDIANYGYTF.